Following are 29 T cell receptor beta chains from one sample sequenced in a study of blood T cell repertoires in COVID-19. Clones were read by immunoSEQ multiplex PCR, and TCRdb kept only the in-frame ones, dropping some. The data contain 300,000 or so clones, 80% to 95% of them singletons. The specimen sequenced was PBMCs or T cells enriched from blood (not recorded which). Receptors were obtained from a woman aged 25-40 years who had recovered from COVID-19.

The CDR3 DNA reads as TGTGCCAGCTCACCGTCGAGCAATCAGCCCCAGCATTTT. It translates to CASSPSSNQPQHF. The genes are TRBV18 and TRBJ1-5; no reliable D call. Trimming pared 3 bases from V and 1 base from J, leaving 4 bases between. Per the germline V gene, CDR1 is KGHSH and CDR2 is LQKENI. The CDR3 runs to 13 residues.

The V gene is TRBV18, the J gene TRBJ2-7; possible D gene TRBD2, 5 bases. V lost 3 bases, J lost 3 bases, and 6 bases lay in between. The CDR3 covers 12 residues. Germline lookup yields CDR1 KGHSH and CDR2 LQKENI. The CDR3 nucleotides read TGTGCCAGCTCACCGGGAGTCTACGAGCAGTACTTC. Its protein is CASSPGVYEQYF.

The chain has TRBV18 and TRBJ1-5, with D maybe TRBD1 (6 bases). Trimming shortened V by 5 bases and J by 7 bases, and 15 bases separated the two germline ends. The V gene's germline CDR1 is KGHSH and CDR2 LQKENI. The CDR3 spans 14 residues. The CDR3 protein is CASSEGGADQPQHF. The CDR3 DNA is TGTGCCAGCTCAGAAGGGGGGGCAGACCAGCCCCAGCATTTT.

The chain employs TRBV19 and TRBJ1-5, with 7 bases matching TRBD1. Trimming cost V 6 bases and J 3 bases; bases outside gene matches: 5. Germline-derived CDR1 and CDR2 are LNHDA and SQIVND (reference sequence). CDR3 size: 14 residues. The DNA for the CDR3 is TGTGCCAGTAGCACGGGACAGAACAATCAGCCCCAGCATTTT. Translated: CASSTGQNNQPQHF.

This chain links TRBV4-3 with TRBJ2-7; TRBD2 aligns across 13 bases. With V trimmed by 3 bases and J by 4 bases, 3 bases remained unmatched. This CDR3 region has 15 residues. Per germline, CDR1 LGHNA and CDR2 YSLEER. The CDR3 is CASSQGTSGIYEQYF. CDR3 DNA sequence: TGCGCCAGCAGCCAGGGGACTAGCGGGATTTACGAGCAGTACTTC.

To note about this clone: Other DNA sequences in this sample translate to the same CDR3. The V call is TRBV5-1, the J call TRBJ2-7, with 9 bases matching TRBD2. The CDR3 is 15 amino acids. CDR1 and CDR2 from the germline V gene are SGHRS and YFSETQ. Trimming at V came to 1 base and at J to 2 bases, leaving 4 bases not matched to a gene. The CDR3, as DNA: TGCGCCAGCAGCTTGCTTGCGGGAGGGCCCTACGAGCAGTACTTC. Amino acids: CASSLLAGGPYEQYF. The complete variable domain, with remaining parts taken from reference TRBV5-1 and TRBJ2-7, reads KAGVTQTPRYLIKTRGQQVTLSCSPISGHRSVSWYQQTPGQGLQFLFEYFSETQRNKGNFPGRFSGRQFSNSRSEMNVSTLELGDSALYLCASSLLAGGPYEQYFGPGTRLTVT.

The chain is built from TRBV7-2 and TRBJ2-1; 7 bases are a match to TRBD1. From germline, CDR1 is SGHTA and CDR2 FQGNSA. The CDR3 length is 13 residues. Trimming cost V 2 bases and J 8 bases; bases outside gene matches: 3. CDR3 bases: TGTGCCAGCAGCTTACAGGGGGTGGATGAGCAGTTCTTC. Translation: CASSLQGVDEQFF.

The sample holds a few counts of this clone. This chain joins TRBV5-1 and TRBJ2-7; D uncertain. CDR1 and CDR2 from the germline V gene are SGHRS and YFSETQ. The CDR3 has 14 amino acids. V was trimmed by 0 bases and J by 2 bases, leaving 9 bases between them. This chain's CDR3 is CASSLVGRAYEQYF. The CDR3 DNA reads TGCGCCAGCAGCTTGGTGGGCAGAGCCTACGAGCAGTACTTC.

The gene calls are TRBV27 and TRBJ1-6; D possibly corresponds to TRBD1 (6 bases). The CDR3 is made up of 15 amino acids. CDR1 and CDR2 from the germline V gene are MNHEY and SMNVEV (reference sequence). The germline V and J ends were trimmed by 8 bases and 4 bases, with 15 bases remaining between them. CDR3 in amino acids: CASSPGTTYNSPLHF. CDR3 nucleotide sequence: TGTGCCAGCTCCCCCGGGACAACTTATAATTCACCCCTCCACTTT.

The chain combines TRBV28 with TRBJ2-4, with TRBD1 matching 9 bases. The J segment lost 3 bases and the V segment lost 3 bases, leaving 6 bases of the junction unmatched. The length of the CDR3 is 16 residues. Germline lookup yields CDR1 MDHEN and CDR2 SYDVKM. The CDR3: CASSFPRTGVKNIQYF. CDR3 in DNA: TGTGCCAGCAGTTTCCCTCGGACAGGGGTCAAAAACATTCAGTACTTC.

This clone was detected only a few times. The V gene is TRBV5-1, the J gene TRBJ2-1; D ambiguous. Germline CDR1 and CDR2: SGHRS and YFSETQ. V lost 3 bases, J lost 6 bases, and 10 bases lay in between. The CDR3 runs to 13 residues. The CDR3 DNA reads TGCGCCAGCAGCTCGGTCGGTGGCAATGAGCAGTTCTTC. It is translated as CASSSVGGNEQFF. The full variable domain, rest sourced from reference TRBV5-1 and TRBJ2-1, is KAGVTQTPRYLIKTRGQQVTLSCSPISGHRSVSWYQQTPGQGLQFLFEYFSETQRNKGNFPGRFSGRQFSNSRSEMNVSTLELGDSALYLCASSSVGGNEQFFGPGTRLTVL.

The chain uses TRBV10-2 and TRBJ2-1; a possible D gene is TRBD1 (6 bases). CDR1 and CDR2 from the germline V gene are WSHSY and SAAADI. Trimming pared 6 bases from V and 10 bases from J, leaving 25 bases between. The CDR3 is 16 residues long. CDR3 amino acids: CASSFGGAGPSGEQFF. DNA for the CDR3: TGCGCCAGCAGCTTTGGGGGCGCGGGTCCCAGCGGCGAGCAGTTCTTC.

The chain is built from TRBV4-2 and TRBJ2-7, with 8 nucleotides matching TRBD1. The CDR3 has 15 amino acids. The ends lost 2 bases at V and 2 bases at J; junction bases unmatched: 5. CDR1 is LGHNA, CDR2 YNFKEQ, per germline. CDR3 DNA sequence: TGTGCCAGCAGCCAACAAGGACAGGGTGCCTACGAGCAGTACTTC. Amino acids: CASSQQGQGAYEQYF.

The chain carries TRBV7-8 and TRBJ2-3; 10 bases match TRBD2. The junction had 7 bases not matched to a gene; V was cut back by 5 bases and J by 5 bases. This CDR3 has 15 residues. In germline, CDR1 is SGHVS, CDR2 FQNEAQ. The CDR3: CASSTHSGRKDTQYF. As DNA, the CDR3 is TGTGCCAGCAGCACGCATAGCGGGAGGAAAGATACGCAGTATTTT.

This chain connects TRBV29-1 to TRBJ1-3; tentatively, D is TRBD1 (5 bases). V was cut by 7 bases and J by 3 bases, with 13 bases left in between. Germline CDR1 reads SQVTM; CDR2 reads ANQGSEA. This CDR3 has 13 residues. CDR3 region: CSAGGARGNTIYF. CDR3 coding DNA: TGCAGCGCTGGCGGGGCGCGTGGAAACACCATATATTTT.

This clone came up once. The rearrangement joins TRBV5-4 to TRBJ1-3; the match to TRBD1 covers 7 bases. J lost 4 bases, V lost 4 bases, and 8 bases had no gene match. In germline, CDR1 is SGHNT, CDR2 YYREEE (reference sequence). CDR3 size: 15 residues. CDR3 DNA: TGTGCCAGCAGCCTAGACAGGGCGACCGGAAACACCATATATTTT. Translation gives CASSLDRATGNTIYF.

The sample holds a few counts of this clone. V is TRBV4-3 and J is TRBJ1-2; D call uncertain. Trimming cost V 0 bases and J 6 bases, with 11 bases left between them. The CDR3 is made up of 14 amino acids. The germline gives CDR1 LGHNA, CDR2 YSLEER. The CDR3 sequence: CASSQDITVHGYTF. CDR3 nucleotides: TGCGCCAGCAGCCAAGATATAACAGTTCATGGCTACACCTTC.

V usage is TRBV5-1 and J usage is TRBJ1-1; perhaps TRBD1 as D (5 bases). Deletions cut 4 bases from V and 1 base from J, with 14 bases between. This CDR3 comprises 15 residues. Germline V CDR1 and CDR2: SGHRS, YFSETQ. The CDR3 region has the DNA TGCGCCAGCAGCAAGTCGACCGACAGGAACACTGAAGCTTTCTTT. As protein: CASSKSTDRNTEAFF. The variable domain in full, completed from reference TRBV5-1 and TRBJ1-1, reads KAGVTQTPRYLIKTRGQQVTLSCSPISGHRSVSWYQQTPGQGLQFLFEYFSETQRNKGNFPGRFSGRQFSNSRSEMNVSTLELGDSALYLCASSKSTDRNTEAFFGQGTRLTVV.

The chain links TRBV10-1 to TRBJ2-1; 7 nucleotides line up with TRBD1. Trimming at V came to 8 bases and at J to 8 bases, leaving 6 bases not matched to a gene. Germline V gene lookup returns CDR1 WNHNN and CDR2 SYGVQD (reference sequence). This CDR3 is 12 amino acids long. The CDR3 loop reads CASRDSADEQFF. CDR3 in DNA: TGCGCCAGCCGGGACAGCGCGGATGAGCAGTTCTTC.

The chain employs TRBV6-1 and TRBJ2-2, with 8 bases aligning to TRBD2. Germline CDR1 and CDR2: MNHNS and SASEGT. The junction had 2 bases not matched to a gene; V was cut back by 2 bases and J by 3 bases. This CDR3 has 15 residues. CDR3 amino acids: CASSELAGYTGELFF. CDR3 in DNA: TGTGCCAGCAGTGAATTAGCGGGATACACCGGGGAGCTGTTTTTT.

This sequence joins TRBV19 and TRBJ1-1; maybe TRBD1 (5 bases). This CDR3 comprises 13 residues. CDR1 is LNHDA and CDR2 is SQIVND in the germline V gene (reference sequence). V was cut by 7 bases and J by 4 bases, with 13 bases left in between. CDR3 in DNA: TGTGCCAGTAAAGACAGTACGGGCACTGAAGCTTTCTTT. This encodes CASKDSTGTEAFF.

The chain joins TRBV9 to TRBJ2-3, with D maybe TRBD1 (6 bases). The V and J ends lost 4 bases and 2 bases respectively, with 14 bases between them. The CDR3 is 15 residues long. Germline CDR1 and CDR2: SGDLS and YYNGEE. Here the CDR3 DNA reads TGTGCCAGCAGCCCTGGGACATTAGCCACAGATACGCAGTATTTT. Protein product: CASSPGTLATDTQYF.

The V and J genes are TRBV18 and TRBJ1-5; the match to TRBD1 covers 8 bases. V lost 6 bases and J lost 6; bases outside the gene matches: 7. Germline lookup yields CDR1 KGHSH and CDR2 LQKENI. The CDR3 loop spans 14 amino acids. The DNA of the CDR3 is TGTGCCAGCTCCCAAGGACAGGGTGCTCAGCCCCAGCATTTT. This codes for CASSQGQGAQPQHF.

This sequence joins TRBV7-3 and TRBJ2-5, with 11 bases fitting TRBD2. V lost 4 bases and J lost 2; bases outside the gene matches: 3. The CDR3 extends over 15 amino acids. From germline, CDR1 is SGHTA and CDR2 FQGTGA. This CDR3 reads CASSSGLAGQETQYF. For the CDR3, the DNA is TGTGCCAGCAGCTCAGGACTAGCGGGTCAAGAGACCCAGTACTTC.

V gene TRBV6-2 or TRBV6-3 combines with J gene TRBJ1-5; TRBD1 agrees at 11 bases. This CDR3 contains 17 residues. Germline V lookup: CDR1 MNHEY, CDR2 SVGEGT. V lost 4 bases and J lost 4; bases outside the gene matches: 9. For the CDR3, the DNA is TGTGCCAGCAGTTCTACCGCCGGGACAGGGGGGAATCAGCCCCAGCATTTT. Its translation is CASSSTAGTGGNQPQHF.

The chain combines TRBV9 with TRBJ2-1, with 8 bases identical to TRBD2. Losses at the gene ends were 4 bases for V and 3 bases for J; bases not matched to a gene: 6. The CDR3 is made up of 15 amino acids. Germline assignment: CDR1 SGDLS and CDR2 YYNGEE. CDR3 loop: CASSSPGTSYNEQFF. The CDR3 bases are TGTGCCAGCAGCTCTCCCGGGACTAGCTACAATGAGCAGTTCTTC.

The V gene is TRBV9, the J gene TRBJ2-2; no definite D call. The CDR3 covers 13 residues. Trimming shortened V by 0 bases and J by 5 bases, and 5 bases separated the two germline ends. Germline assignment: CDR1 SGDLS and CDR2 YYNGEE. CDR3 residues: CASSVVLTGELFF. The CDR3 DNA follows: TGTGCCAGCAGCGTAGTCCTAACCGGGGAGCTGTTTTTT.

The chain joins TRBV4-2 to TRBJ2-5; 7 bases map to TRBD2. Germline V CDR1 and CDR2: LGHNA, YNFKEQ. Germline trimming cut 3 bases from V and 5 bases from J; bases unmatched to any gene: 9. CDR3 size: 15 residues. CDR3 sequence: CASSQEAGSQETQYF. CDR3 sequence (DNA): TGTGCCAGCAGCCAGGAAGCGGGATCACAGGAGACCCAGTACTTC.

The V gene is TRBV5-1, the J gene TRBJ2-2; perhaps TRBD2 as D (6 bases). The CDR3 length is 16 residues. Germline V CDR1 and CDR2: SGHRS, YFSETQ. Trimming cost V 3 bases and J 4 bases, with 16 bases left between them. The CDR3 loop reads CASSSLWDSGTGELFF. CDR3 coding DNA: TGCGCCAGCAGCTCGTTATGGGACTCGGGCACCGGGGAGCTGTTTTTT. Full variable domain (rest looked up from reference TRBV5-1 and TRBJ2-2): KAGVTQTPRYLIKTRGQQVTLSCSPISGHRSVSWYQQTPGQGLQFLFEYFSETQRNKGNFPGRFSGRQFSNSRSEMNVSTLELGDSALYLCASSSLWDSGTGELFFGEGSRLTVL.